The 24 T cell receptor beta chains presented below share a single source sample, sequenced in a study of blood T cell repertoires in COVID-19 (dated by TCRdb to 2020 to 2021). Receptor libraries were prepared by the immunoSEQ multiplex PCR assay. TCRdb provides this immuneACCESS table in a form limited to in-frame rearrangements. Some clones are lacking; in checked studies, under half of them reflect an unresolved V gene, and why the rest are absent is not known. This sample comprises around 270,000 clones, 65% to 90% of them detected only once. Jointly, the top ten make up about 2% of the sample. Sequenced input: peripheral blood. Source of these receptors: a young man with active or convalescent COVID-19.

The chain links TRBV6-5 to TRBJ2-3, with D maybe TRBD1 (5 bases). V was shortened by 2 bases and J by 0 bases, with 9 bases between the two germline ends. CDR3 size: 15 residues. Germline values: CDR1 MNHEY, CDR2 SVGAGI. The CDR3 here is CASSYGGHSTDTQYF. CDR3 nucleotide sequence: TGTGCCAGCAGTTACGGTGGACATAGCACAGATACGCAGTATTTT.

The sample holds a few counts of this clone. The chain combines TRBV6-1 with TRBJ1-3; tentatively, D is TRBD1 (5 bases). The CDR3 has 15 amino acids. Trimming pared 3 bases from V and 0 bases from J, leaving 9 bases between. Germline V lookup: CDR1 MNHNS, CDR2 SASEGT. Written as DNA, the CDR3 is TGTGCCAGCAGTGACCTCAGGGCCTCTGGAAACACCATATATTTT. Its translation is CASSDLRASGNTIYF.

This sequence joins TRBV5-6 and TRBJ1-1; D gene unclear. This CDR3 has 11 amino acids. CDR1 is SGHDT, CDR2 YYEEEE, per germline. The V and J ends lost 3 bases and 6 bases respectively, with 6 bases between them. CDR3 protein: CASSSYSEAFF. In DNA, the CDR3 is TGTGCCAGCAGCTCCTACTCTGAAGCTTTCTTT. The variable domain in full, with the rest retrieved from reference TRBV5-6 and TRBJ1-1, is DAGVTQSPTHLIKTRGQQVTLRCSPKSGHDTVSWYQQALGQGPQFIFQYYEEEERQRGNFPDRFSGHQFPNYSSELNVNALLLGDSALYLCASSSYSEAFFGQGTRLTVV.

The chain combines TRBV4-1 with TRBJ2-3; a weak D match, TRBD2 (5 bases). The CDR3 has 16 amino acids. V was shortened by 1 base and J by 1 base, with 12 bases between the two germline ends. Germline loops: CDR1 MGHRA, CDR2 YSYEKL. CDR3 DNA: TGCGCCAGCAGCCAAGCCCCCAAGGAGGGCACAGATACGCAGTATTTT. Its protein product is CASSQAPKEGTDTQYF.

The CDR3 loop is CASSLRRDRGRGGELFF. DNA for the CDR3: TGTGCCAGCAGCTTACGCCGGGACAGGGGGCGCGGCGGGGAGCTGTTTTTT. The chain employs TRBV11-2 and TRBJ2-2; 12 bases are shared with TRBD1. V shed 2 bases, J shed 7 bases, and the junction held 8 bases outside the gene matches. Germline V gives CDR1 SGHAT, CDR2 FQNNGV. The CDR3 totals 17 residues.

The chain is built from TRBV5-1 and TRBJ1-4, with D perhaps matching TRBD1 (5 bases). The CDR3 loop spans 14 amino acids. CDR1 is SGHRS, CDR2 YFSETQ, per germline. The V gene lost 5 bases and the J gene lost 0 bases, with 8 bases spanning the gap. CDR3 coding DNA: TGCGCCAGCAGTTGGGGGGCAACTAATGAAAAACTGTTTTTT. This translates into CASSWGATNEKLFF.

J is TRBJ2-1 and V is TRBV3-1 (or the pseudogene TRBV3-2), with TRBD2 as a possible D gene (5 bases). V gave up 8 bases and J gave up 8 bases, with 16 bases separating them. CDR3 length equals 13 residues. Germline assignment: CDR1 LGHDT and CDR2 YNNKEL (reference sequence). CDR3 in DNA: TGTGCCAGCGCCCCTTCTAGCAACGATGAGCAGTTCTTC. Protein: CASAPSSNDEQFF.

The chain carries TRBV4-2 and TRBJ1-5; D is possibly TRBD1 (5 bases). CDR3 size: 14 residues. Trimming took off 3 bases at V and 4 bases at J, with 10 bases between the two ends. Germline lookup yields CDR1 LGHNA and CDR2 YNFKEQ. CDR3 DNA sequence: TGTGCCAGCAGCCAGGAAAGGGGAAATCAGCCCCAGCATTTT. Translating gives CASSQERGNQPQHF.

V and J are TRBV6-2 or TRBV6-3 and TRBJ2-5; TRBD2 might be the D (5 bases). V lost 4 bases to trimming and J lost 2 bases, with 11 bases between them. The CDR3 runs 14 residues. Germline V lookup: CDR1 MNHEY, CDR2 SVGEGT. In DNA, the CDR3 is TGTGCCAGCAGTTTTCGGACGGGACAAGAGACCCAGTACTTC. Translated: CASSFRTGQETQYF.

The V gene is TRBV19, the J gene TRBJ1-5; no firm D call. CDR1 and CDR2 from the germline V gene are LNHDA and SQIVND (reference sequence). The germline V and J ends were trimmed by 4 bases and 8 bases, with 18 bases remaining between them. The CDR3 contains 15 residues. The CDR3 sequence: CASSTRVGEEKPQHF. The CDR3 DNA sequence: TGTGCCAGTAGTACCCGCGTCGGGGAAGAGAAGCCCCAGCATTTT. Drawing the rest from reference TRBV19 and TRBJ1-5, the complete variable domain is DGGITQSPKYLFRKEGQNVTLSCEQNLNHDAMYWYRQDPGQGLRLIYYSQIVNDFQKGDIAEGYSVSREKKESFPLTVTSAQKNPTAFYLCASSTRVGEEKPQHFGDGTRLSIL.

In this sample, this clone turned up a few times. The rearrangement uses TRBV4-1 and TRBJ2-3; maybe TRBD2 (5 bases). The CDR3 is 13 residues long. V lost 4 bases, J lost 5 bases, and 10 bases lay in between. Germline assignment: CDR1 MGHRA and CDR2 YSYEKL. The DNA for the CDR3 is TGCGCCAGCAGCCGGACTGGTCAAGATACGCAGTATTTT. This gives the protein CASSRTGQDTQYF.

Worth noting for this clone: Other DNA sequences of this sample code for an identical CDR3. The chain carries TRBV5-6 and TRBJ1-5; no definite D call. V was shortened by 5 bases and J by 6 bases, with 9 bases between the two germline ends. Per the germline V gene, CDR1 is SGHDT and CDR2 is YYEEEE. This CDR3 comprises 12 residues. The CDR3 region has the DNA TGTGCCAGCAGTCTCCTTAGTCAGCCCCAGCATTTT. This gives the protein CASSLLSQPQHF.

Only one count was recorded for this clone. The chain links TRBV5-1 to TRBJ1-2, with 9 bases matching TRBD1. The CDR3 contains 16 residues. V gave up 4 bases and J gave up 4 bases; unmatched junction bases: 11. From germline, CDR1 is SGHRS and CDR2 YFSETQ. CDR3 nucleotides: TGCGCCAGCAGCCAGGGGACAGGGACAGCGGGCTATGGCTACACCTTC. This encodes CASSQGTGTAGYGYTF.

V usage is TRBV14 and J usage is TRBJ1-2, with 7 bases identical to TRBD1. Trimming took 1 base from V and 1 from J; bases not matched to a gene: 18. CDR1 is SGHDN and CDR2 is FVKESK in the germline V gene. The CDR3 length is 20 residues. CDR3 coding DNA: TGTGCCAGCAGCCAAGTGTCGCGATGGTCAGGGGGAACGTTTAACTATGGCTACACCTTC. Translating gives CASSQVSRWSGGTFNYGYTF.

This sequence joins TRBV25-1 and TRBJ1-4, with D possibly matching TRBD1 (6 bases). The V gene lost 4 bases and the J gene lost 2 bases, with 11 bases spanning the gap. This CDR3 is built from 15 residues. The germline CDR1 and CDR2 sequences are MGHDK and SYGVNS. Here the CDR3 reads CASSGEDSTNEKLFF. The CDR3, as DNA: TGTGCCAGCAGTGGCGAGGACAGTACTAATGAAAAACTGTTTTTT. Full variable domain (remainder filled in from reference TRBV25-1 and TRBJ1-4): EADIYQTPRYLVIGTGKKITLECSQTMGHDKMYWYQQDPGMELHLIHYSYGVNSTEKGDLSSESTVSRIRTEHFPLTLESARPSHTSQYLCASSGEDSTNEKLFFGSGTQLSVL.

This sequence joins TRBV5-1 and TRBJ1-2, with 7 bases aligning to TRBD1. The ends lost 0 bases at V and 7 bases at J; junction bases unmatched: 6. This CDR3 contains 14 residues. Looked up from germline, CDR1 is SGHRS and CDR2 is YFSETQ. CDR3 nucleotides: TGCGCCAGCAGCTTGGGAACAGGGGTCGTTGGCTACACCTTC. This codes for CASSLGTGVVGYTF.

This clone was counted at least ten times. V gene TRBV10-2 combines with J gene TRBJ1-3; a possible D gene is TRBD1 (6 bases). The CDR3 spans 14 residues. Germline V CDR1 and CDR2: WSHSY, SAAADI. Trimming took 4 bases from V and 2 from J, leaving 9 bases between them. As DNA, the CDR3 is TGCGCCAGCAGTGTCAGGGACACTGGAAACACCATATATTTT. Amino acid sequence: CASSVRDTGNTIYF.

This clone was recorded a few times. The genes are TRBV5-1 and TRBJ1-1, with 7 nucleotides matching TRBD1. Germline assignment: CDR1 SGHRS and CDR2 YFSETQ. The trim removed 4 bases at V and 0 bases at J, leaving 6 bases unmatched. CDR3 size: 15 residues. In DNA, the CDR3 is TGCGCCAGCAGCCCACTGGGACAGATGAACACTGAAGCTTTCTTT. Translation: CASSPLGQMNTEAFF.

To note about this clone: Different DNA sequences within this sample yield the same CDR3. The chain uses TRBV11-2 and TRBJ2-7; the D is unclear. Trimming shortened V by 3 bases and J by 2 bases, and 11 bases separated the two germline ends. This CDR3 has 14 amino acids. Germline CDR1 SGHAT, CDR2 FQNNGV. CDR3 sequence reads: CASSLGGGTYEQYF. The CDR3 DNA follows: TGTGCCAGCAGCTTGGGTGGCGGAACCTACGAGCAGTACTTC.

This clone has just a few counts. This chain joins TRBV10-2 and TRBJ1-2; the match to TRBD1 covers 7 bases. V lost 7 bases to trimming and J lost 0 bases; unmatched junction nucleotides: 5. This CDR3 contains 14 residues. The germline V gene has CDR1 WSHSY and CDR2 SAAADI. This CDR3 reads CASTAGTANYGYTF. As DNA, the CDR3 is TGCGCCAGCACCGCCGGGACAGCTAACTATGGCTACACCTTC.

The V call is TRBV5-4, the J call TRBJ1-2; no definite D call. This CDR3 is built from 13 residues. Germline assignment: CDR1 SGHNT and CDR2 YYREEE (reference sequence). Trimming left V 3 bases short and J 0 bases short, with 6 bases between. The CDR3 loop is CASSYRANYGYTF. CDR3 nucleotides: TGTGCCAGCAGCTATAGAGCTAACTATGGCTACACCTTC.

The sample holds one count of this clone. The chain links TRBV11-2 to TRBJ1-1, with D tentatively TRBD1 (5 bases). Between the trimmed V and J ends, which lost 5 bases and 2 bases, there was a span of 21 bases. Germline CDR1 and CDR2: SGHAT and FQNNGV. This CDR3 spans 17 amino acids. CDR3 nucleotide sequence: TGTGCCAGCAGCAATATTTACAAGGGGCGAACCAACACTGAAGCTTTCTTT. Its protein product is CASSNIYKGRTNTEAFF.

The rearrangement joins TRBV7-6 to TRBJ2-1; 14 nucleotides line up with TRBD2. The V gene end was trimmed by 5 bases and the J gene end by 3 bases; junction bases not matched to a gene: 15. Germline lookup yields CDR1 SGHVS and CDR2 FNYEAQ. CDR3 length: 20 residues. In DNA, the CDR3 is TGTGCCAGCAGCCCGCGCGTTACCGGGACTAGCGGGGGAGACTACAATGAGCAGTTCTTC. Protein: CASSPRVTGTSGGDYNEQFF. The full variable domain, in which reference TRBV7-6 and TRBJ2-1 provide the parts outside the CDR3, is GAGVSQSPRYKVTKRGQDVALRCDPISGHVSLYWYRQALGQGPEFLTYFNYEAQQDKSGLPNDRFSAERPEGSISTLTIQRTEQRDSAMYRCASSPRVTGTSGGDYNEQFFGPGTRLTVL.

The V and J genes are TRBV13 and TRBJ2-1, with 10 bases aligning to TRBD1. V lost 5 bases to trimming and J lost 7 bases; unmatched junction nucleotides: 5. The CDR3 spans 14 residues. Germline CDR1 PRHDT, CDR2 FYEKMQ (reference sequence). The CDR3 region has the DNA TGTGCCAGCAGCCGGGACAGGGGTTGGAATGAGCAGTTCTTC. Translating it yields CASSRDRGWNEQFF. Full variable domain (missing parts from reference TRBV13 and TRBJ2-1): AAGVIQSPRHLIKEKRETATLKCYPIPRHDTVYWYQQGPGQDPQFLISFYEKMQSDKGSIPDRFSAQQFSDYHSELNMSSLELGDSALYFCASSRDRGWNEQFFGPGTRLTVL.